This record covers a single TCR beta chain. The CDR3 is 14 residues long. Unmatched junction bases numbered 2, after V lost 5 bases and J lost 5 bases. Germline V lookup: CDR1 SGHTA, CDR2 FQGTGA. This sample was included in a study of blood T cell repertoires in COVID-19. Study at large: Sample material is recorded as cDNA or gDNA derived from T cells, B-cell-depleted T cells, or PBMCs.

As processed by the authors: Using reference gene primer amplification, nucleated cell counts were estimated. Produced via immunoSEQ multiplex PCR; TCRdb's table is partial and in-frame only. That table supplies the V and J calls and clone size; D and trimming were determined from the DNA. The table shows tens of thousands of clones, with 60% to 85% occurring only once. This sequence joins TRBV7-3 and TRBJ2-7; 14 bases fit TRBD2. The sequenced sample consisted of peripheral blood. The receptor was isolated from a human donor in a cohort sampled during active COVID-19. The CDR3 DNA is TGTGCCAGCAGCACGGGACTAGCGGGAGACGAGCAGTACTTC. Translated, it gives CASSTGLAGDEQYF.